This TCR beta chain was retrieved from a study of cytomegalovirus exposure and HLA in healthy donors. On this clone: Its target is unknown.

Study outcomes and limitations: In a later analysis, HLA-associated beta chains showed higher expansion and lower generation probabilities than comparable chains.

PCR employed 60 Vbeta and 13 Jbeta primers. In the original processing: Approximately 73 million unique TCR beta chains, 9 million to 12 million shared, were counted in a later analysis. The repertoire was sequenced with immunoSEQ multiplex PCR; TCRdb's copy has only in-frame clones and lacks some. D and trimming come from the DNA, and the V and J calls and clone size come from that table. Seen here are approximately 77,000 clones, more than 75% observed once, and the top ten hold over 10%. The clonotype comes from a male donor in good health and CMV-seropositive. Sequenced: PBMCs.

Written as DNA, the CDR3 is TGTGCCAGCTCAGAGCTGGGCACAGATACGCAGTATTTT. Translation gives CASSELGTDTQYF. The genes are TRBV18 and TRBJ2-3; D not certain. The CDR3 covers 13 residues. V was pared by 5 bases and J by 1 base, with 7 bases between. The V gene's germline CDR1 is KGHSH and CDR2 LQKENI. Complete variable domain (other parts from reference TRBV18 and TRBJ2-3): NAGVMQNPRHLVRRRGQEARLRCSPMKGHSHVYWYRQLPEEGLKFMVYLQKENIIDESGMPKERFSAEFPKEGPSILRIQQVVRGDSAAYFCASSELGTDTQYFGPGTRLTVL.